This is a list of T cell receptor beta chains from one sample in a study of T cell responses to AZD1222 COVID-19 vaccine. The method was immunoSEQ multiplex PCR; TCRdb's version includes in-frame clones alone and lacks a portion of them. Here the sample spans 170,000 or so clones, around 94% being singletons. The input for sequencing was peripheral blood, taken on day 0 of AZD1222 vaccination. The receptors here all came from an adult in good health. Both conserved end residues are part of each CDR3. A D gene is named only where the DNA matches it firmly. The size of a clone is reported for some rows only, either as once, few or many, or as a class for expanded clones.

j_call clone_size d_call v_call cdr3_nt cdr3_aa
TRBJ1-1 - - TRBV27 TGTGCCAGCGTCGGCGGGGGGCGTGCGGTCACTGAAGCTTTCTTT CASVGGGRAVTEAFF
TRBJ1-5 - - TRBV30 TGTGCCTGGAGTGGCAGTAGCAATCAGCCCCAGCATTTT CAWSGSSNQPQHF
TRBJ1-1 - - TRBV12-3/TRBV12-4 TGTGCCAGCAGTTTAGACAGGGCGACCGAAGCTTTCTTT CASSLDRATEAFF
TRBJ2-3 - - TRBV4-2 TGTGCCAGCAGCCAAGTTCTAGGGGCCAGAGATACGCAGTATTTT CASSQVLGARDTQYF
TRBJ2-2 - TRBD1 TRBV9 TGTGCCAGCAGCGGAGGACAGGGACCCACCGGGGAGCTGTTTTTT CASSGGQGPTGELFF
TRBJ2-2 - - TRBV16 TGTGCCAGCAGCCAGTCTTTGGGGTCCGGGGAGCTGTTTTTT CASSQSLGSGELFF
TRBJ1-3 once - TRBV28 TGTGCCAGCATTCTCGGGGGATTTGGAAACACCATATATTTT CASILGGFGNTIYF
TRBJ1-5 - - TRBV4-1 TGCGCCAGCAGCCAAGTCCAAACAGGCCATCAGCCCCAGCATTTT CASSQVQTGHQPQHF
TRBJ1-2 - TRBD1 TRBV7-8 TGTGCCAGCAGCTTAGCGTCAGGACAGGGTTCAGATGGCTACACCTTC CASSLASGQGSDGYTF
TRBJ2-7 - - TRBV28 TGTGCCAGCACCCTGAAGGACAGAGGTCGGATCTACGAGCAGTACTTC CASTLKDRGRIYEQYF
TRBJ2-5 - TRBD2 TRBV11-3 TGTGCCAGCAGCTTAGGGGGCGGGGGCCAAGAGACCCAGTACTTC CASSLGGGGQETQYF
TRBJ1-1 - - TRBV10-3 TGTGCCATCAGGGCCACCAGGGAGAACACTGAAGCTTTCTTT CAIRATRENTEAFF
TRBJ2-5 - - TRBV5-1 TGCGCCAGCAGCTTGGCGGGCCCGTACCAAGAGACCCAGTACTTC CASSLAGPYQETQYF
TRBJ1-4 - TRBD1 TRBV4-1 TGCGCCAGCAGCCAAGCGAACCGGGGACAGGGGAGTAATGAAAAACTGTTTTTT CASSQANRGQGSNEKLFF
TRBJ1-1 - - TRBV3-1/TRBV3-2 TGTGCCAGCAGCCAAGTGAGTGCCATCACTGAAGCTTTCTTT CASSQVSAITEAFF
TRBJ1-2 - - TRBV19 TGTGCCAGTAGTATATCCCGGGGGAGGACTAACTATGGCTACACCTTC CASSISRGRTNYGYTF
TRBJ1-5 few - TRBV10-2 TGCGCCAGCAGTGAAGGAAGACAAGTCAATCAGCCCCAGCATTTT CASSEGRQVNQPQHF
TRBJ1-6 - TRBD1 TRBV30 TGTGCCTGGGTACCGGGACAGAGTAATTCACCCCTCCACTTT CAWVPGQSNSPLHF
TRBJ1-1 - - TRBV6-5 TGTGCCAGCAGGATCAGGGACTCATCAAGCGAAGCTTTCTTT CASRIRDSSSEAFF
TRBJ1-2 - TRBD1 TRBV12-3/TRBV12-4 TGTGCCAGCAGCCTCGGGACAGGGCTCGGCTACACCTTC CASSLGTGLGYTF
TRBJ1-2 - - TRBV7-2 TGTGCCAGCAGCATTGGGACGGGCTATGGCTACACCTTC CASSIGTGYGYTF
TRBJ1-2 - TRBD1 TRBV6-6 TGTGCCAGCAGTTACGGCGGGACAGGGGCCGGCTACACCTTC CASSYGGTGAGYTF
TRBJ1-1 - - TRBV2 TGTGCCAGCATTGGTGACGGCACTGAAGCTTTCTTT CASIGDGTEAFF
TRBJ1-2 - - TRBV3-1/TRBV3-2 TGTGCCAGCAGCCAAGATGGAGGGGCCGCTGGCTACACCTTC CASSQDGGAAGYTF
TRBJ2-2 - - TRBV10-3 TGTGCCATCAAGGCAAGCACCGGGGAGCTGTTTTTT CAIKASTGELFF
TRBJ1-3 - - TRBV3-1/TRBV3-2 TGTGCCAGCAGCCCTGCGCTCTCTGGAAACACCATATATTTT CASSPALSGNTIYF
TRBJ1-2 - - TRBV4-1 TGCGCCAGCAGCCAATACCGGGACGGTAACTATGGCTACACCTTC CASSQYRDGNYGYTF
TRBJ2-3 - - TRBV7-9 TGTGCCAGCAGCTTAATAGCGAGTACGCAGTATTTT CASSLIASTQYF
TRBJ2-1 - - TRBV27 TGTGCCAGCGTCCGGGGGAGCGCCTACAATGAGCAGTTCTTC CASVRGSAYNEQFF
TRBJ1-1 - - TRBV7-8 TGTGCCAGCAGCTTTGCGGTGAACACTGAAGCTTTCTTT CASSFAVNTEAFF
TRBJ2-6 - TRBD1 TRBV7-8 TGTGCCAGCAGCTTAACTTACAGGGGGAACTCTGGGGCCAACGTCCTGACTTTC CASSLTYRGNSGANVLTF
TRBJ2-1 - - TRBV11-2 TGTGCCAGCAGCTTAGAGGGCGCATCTCTTGAGCAGTTCTTC CASSLEGASLEQFF